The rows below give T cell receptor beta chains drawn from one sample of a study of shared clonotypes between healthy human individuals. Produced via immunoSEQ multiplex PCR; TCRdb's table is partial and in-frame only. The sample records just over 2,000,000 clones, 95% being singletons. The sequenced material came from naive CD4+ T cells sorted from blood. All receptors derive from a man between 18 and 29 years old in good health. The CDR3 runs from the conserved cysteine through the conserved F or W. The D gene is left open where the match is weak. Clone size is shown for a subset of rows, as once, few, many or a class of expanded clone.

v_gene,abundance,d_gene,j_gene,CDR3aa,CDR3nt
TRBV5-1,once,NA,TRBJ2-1,CASSLRASDEQFF,TGCGCCAGCAGCCTCAGGGCTAGTGATGAGCAGTTCTTC
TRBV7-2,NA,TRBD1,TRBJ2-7,CASSLGQGGSYEQYF,TGTGCCAGCAGCCTAGGACAGGGGGGCTCCTACGAGCAGTACTTC
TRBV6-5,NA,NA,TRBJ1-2,CASSPPAGRGGYTF,TGTGCCAGCAGTCCCCCGGCTGGGCGTGGGGGCTACACCTTC
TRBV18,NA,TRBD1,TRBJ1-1,CASSSLDRTNTEAFF,TGTGCCAGCTCGTCTCTGGACAGGACGAACACTGAAGCTTTCTTT
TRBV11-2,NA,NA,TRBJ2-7,CASSLDLIIEQYF,TGTGCCAGCAGCTTAGACCTTATAATCGAGCAGTACTTC
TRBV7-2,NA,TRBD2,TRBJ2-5,CASTRLLGLAETQYF,TGTGCCAGCACCCGCCTCTTGGGACTAGCGGAGACCCAGTACTTC
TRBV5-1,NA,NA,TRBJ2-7,CASRNQRYEQYF,TGCGCCAGCAGGAATCAGCGCTACGAGCAGTACTTC
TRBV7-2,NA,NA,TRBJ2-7,CASSLPDGLEQYF,TGTGCCAGCAGCCTCCCTGATGGACTGGAGCAGTACTTC
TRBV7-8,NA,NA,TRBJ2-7,CASSRAGPYGEQYF,TGTGCCAGCAGCCGCGCGGGACCTTATGGCGAGCAGTACTTC
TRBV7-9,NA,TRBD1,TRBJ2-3,CASSPRGQTTQYF,TGTGCCAGCAGCCCCCGGGGACAGACTACGCAGTATTTT
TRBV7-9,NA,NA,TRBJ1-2,CASSPPNYGYTF,TGTGCCAGCAGCCCCCCCAACTATGGCTACACCTTC
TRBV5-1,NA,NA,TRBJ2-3,CASSPGTGFMNTQYF,TGCGCCAGCAGCCCGGGGACGGGTTTTATGAATACGCAGTATTTT
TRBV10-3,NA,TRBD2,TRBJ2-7,CAISEVPLAAYEQYF,TGTGCCATCAGTGAGGTCCCTCTAGCGGCCTACGAGCAGTACTTC
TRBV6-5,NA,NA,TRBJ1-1,CASRDSTREAFF,TGTGCCAGCAGGGATTCGACACGAGAAGCTTTCTTT
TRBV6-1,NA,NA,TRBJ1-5,CASTTVYNQPQHF,TGTGCCAGCACGACAGTTTACAATCAGCCCCAGCATTTT
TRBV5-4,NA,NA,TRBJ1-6,CASTIMQGGSYNSPLHF,TGTGCCAGCACCATAATGCAGGGAGGTTCCTATAATTCACCCCTCCACTTT
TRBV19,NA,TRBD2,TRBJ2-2,CASSPRPSGNTGELFF,TGTGCCAGTAGTCCTCGCCCTAGCGGGAACACCGGGGAGCTGTTTTTT
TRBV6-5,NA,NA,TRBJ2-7,CATLPGGGAYYEQYF,TGTGCCACTCTACCGGGGGGCGGAGCTTATTACGAGCAGTACTTC
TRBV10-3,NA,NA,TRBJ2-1,CATLGGNEQFF,TGTGCCACCCTAGGGGGGAATGAGCAGTTCTTC
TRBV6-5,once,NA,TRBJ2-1,CASSYSDGLSYNEQFF,TGTGCCAGCAGTTACTCCGACGGCTTGAGCTACAATGAGCAGTTCTTC
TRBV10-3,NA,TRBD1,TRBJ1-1,CAIRTQGGGGTEAFF,TGTGCCATCAGGACACAGGGGGGTGGTGGCACTGAAGCTTTCTTT
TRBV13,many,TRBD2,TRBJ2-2,CASSFTPGLAVTGELFF,TGTGCCAGCAGCTTCACCCCTGGGCTAGCGGTTACCGGGGAGCTGTTTTTT
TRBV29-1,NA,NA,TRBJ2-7,CSAAPGGGEQYF,TGCAGCGCCGCTCCAGGGGGGGGCGAGCAGTACTTC
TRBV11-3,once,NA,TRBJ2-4,CASSPGGSKNIQYF,TGTGCCAGCAGCCCAGGTGGGAGCAAAAACATTCAGTACTTC
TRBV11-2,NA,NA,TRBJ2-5,CASRRGDPPGYQETQYF,TGTGCCAGCAGACGCGGGGACCCCCCGGGGTATCAAGAGACCCAGTACTTC
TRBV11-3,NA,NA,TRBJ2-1,CASSSRWTSSYNEQFF,TGTGCCAGCAGCTCCCGCTGGACCAGCTCCTACAATGAGCAGTTCTTC
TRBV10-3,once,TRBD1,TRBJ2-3,CAISESTGSRADTQYF,TGTGCCATCAGTGAGTCGACAGGGTCACGGGCAGATACGCAGTATTTT
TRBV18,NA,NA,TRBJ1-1,CASSPLGFGTEAFF,TGTGCCAGCTCACCACTGGGGTTCGGCACTGAAGCTTTCTTT
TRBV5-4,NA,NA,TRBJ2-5,CASSLGHGPGETQYF,TGTGCCAGCAGCTTGGGTCACGGGCCCGGGGAGACCCAGTACTTC
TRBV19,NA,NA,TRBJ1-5,CASNQGVNNQPQHF,TGTGCCAGTAACCAGGGTGTGAACAATCAGCCCCAGCATTTT
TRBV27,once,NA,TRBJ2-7,CASSSGIRTYEQYF,TGTGCCAGCAGTTCTGGGATTAGAACCTACGAGCAGTACTTC
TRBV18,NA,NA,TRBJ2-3,CASSLEDTQYF,TGTGCCAGCTCACTAGAAGATACGCAGTATTTT
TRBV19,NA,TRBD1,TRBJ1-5,CASKGQNSNQPQHF,TGTGCCAGTAAGGGACAGAATAGCAATCAGCCCCAGCATTTT
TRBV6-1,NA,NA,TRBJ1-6,CASRGGPYSPLHF,TGTGCCAGCAGAGGGGGACCGTATTCACCCCTCCACTTT
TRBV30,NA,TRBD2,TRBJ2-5,CAGEGQVPETQYF,TGTGCCGGGGAGGGGCAGGTTCCGGAGACCCAGTACTTC
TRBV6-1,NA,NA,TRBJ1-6,CASSVGLNSPLHF,TGTGCCAGCAGTGTGGGGTTGAATTCACCCCTCCACTTT
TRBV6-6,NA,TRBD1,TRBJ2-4,CASLQGARGIQYF,TGTGCCAGCCTACAGGGGGCGCGCGGCATTCAGTACTTC
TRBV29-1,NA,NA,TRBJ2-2,CSVGWAGELFF,TGCAGCGTTGGGTGGGCCGGGGAGCTGTTTTTT
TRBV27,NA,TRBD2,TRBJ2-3,CASSPRPGGRTDTQYF,TGTGCCAGCAGTCCCCGCCCGGGGGGTCGCACAGATACGCAGTATTTT
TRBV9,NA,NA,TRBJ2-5,CASSVGLTQETQYF,TGTGCCAGCAGCGTGGGACTTACCCAAGAGACCCAGTACTTC
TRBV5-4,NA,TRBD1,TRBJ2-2,CASSLVGTGIGELFF,TGTGCCAGCAGCTTGGTGGGGACAGGGATCGGGGAGCTGTTTTTT
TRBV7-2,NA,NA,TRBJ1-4,CASSTSGTRVRATNEKLFF,TGTGCCAGCAGCACTAGTGGGACAAGGGTTAGGGCAACTAATGAAAAACTGTTTTTT
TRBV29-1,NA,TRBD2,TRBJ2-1,CSVVSGRTFGNEQFF,TGCAGCGTTGTTAGCGGGAGGACTTTCGGGAATGAGCAGTTCTTC
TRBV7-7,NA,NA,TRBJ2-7,CASSLKHGPSYEQYF,TGTGCTAGCAGCCTAAAACATGGCCCATCCTACGAGCAGTACTTC
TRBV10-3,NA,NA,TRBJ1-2,CAISESSGFLYGYTF,TGTGCCATCAGTGAGTCCTCGGGGTTTCTCTATGGCTACACCTTC
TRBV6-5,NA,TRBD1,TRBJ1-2,CASARTGPDGYTF,TGTGCCAGCGCTCGGACAGGGCCAGACGGCTACACCTTC
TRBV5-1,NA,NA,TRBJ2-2,CASSIGQLSPGELFF,TGCGCCAGCAGCATAGGACAGCTGAGCCCCGGGGAGCTGTTTTTT
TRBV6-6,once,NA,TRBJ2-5,CASSSPDSRAHF,TGTGCCAGCAGTAGCCCTGACAGCCGGGCCCACTTC
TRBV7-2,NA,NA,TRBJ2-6,CASSVDSGANVLTF,TGTGCCAGCAGCGTGGACTCTGGGGCCAACGTCCTGACTTTC
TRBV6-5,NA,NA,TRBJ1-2,CASRKGGGGGYTF,TGTGCCAGCCGAAAAGGGGGGGGCGGTGGCTACACCTTC
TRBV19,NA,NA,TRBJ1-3,CASSMAGGYTSGNTIYF,TGTGCCAGTAGTATGGCCGGGGGTTATACCTCTGGAAACACCATATATTTT
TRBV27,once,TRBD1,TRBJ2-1,CASSFYGTAYNEQFF,TGTGCCAGCAGTTTCTACGGGACAGCGTACAATGAGCAGTTCTTC
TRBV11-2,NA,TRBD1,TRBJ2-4,CASSLDPNRGLAKNIQYF,TGTGCCAGCAGCTTAGATCCGAACAGGGGGCTAGCCAAAAACATTCAGTACTTC